The 30 T cell receptor beta chains below were found in one sample sequenced in a study of blood T cell repertoires in COVID-19. Libraries were prepared by immunoSEQ multiplex PCR; TCRdb keeps only in-frame clonotypes and omits some of them. The sample records about 48,000 clones, around 83% being singletons. What was sequenced was peripheral blood. The receptors stem from a human donor in a cohort sampled during active COVID-19.

This rearrangement joins TRBV11-2 to TRBJ2-1; 10 positions agree with TRBD2. J was trimmed by 6 bases and V by 1 base; bases with no gene match: 3. The CDR3 extends over 15 amino acids. Germline V gene sequence: CDR1 SGHAT, CDR2 FQNNGV. The CDR3 here is CASSLASGGRNEQFF. The CDR3, as DNA: TGTGCCAGCAGCTTAGCTAGCGGGGGCCGCAATGAGCAGTTCTTC.

V gene TRBV6-6 combines with J gene TRBJ2-1; D possibly corresponds to TRBD1 (5 bases). Trimming shortened V by 2 bases and J by 2 bases, and 10 bases separated the two germline ends. CDR1 and CDR2 from the germline V gene are MNHNY and SVGAGI (reference sequence). This CDR3 has 15 amino acids. CDR3 region: CASSYGAGPYNEQFF. Here the CDR3 DNA reads TGTGCCAGCAGTTACGGGGCAGGCCCCTACAATGAGCAGTTCTTC.

CDR3: CAWSYRDRSAEQYF. CDR3 DNA: TGTGCCTGGAGTTACCGCGACAGGTCCGCCGAGCAGTACTTC. The chain has TRBV30 and TRBJ2-7; possibly TRBD1 for D (6 bases). The CDR3 is made up of 14 amino acids. V dropped 2 bases and J dropped 6 bases, with 17 bases sitting between them. Germline V gene data show CDR1 as GTSNPN and CDR2 as SVGIG (reference sequence).

The gene calls are TRBV11-2 and TRBJ2-7; 9 bases are shared with TRBD2. V lost 2 bases, J lost 1 base, and 3 bases stayed unmatched. The CDR3 is 15 amino acids. CDR1 SGHAT and CDR2 FQNNGV come from the germline V gene. The CDR3 DNA follows: TGTGCCAGCAGCTTAAGAGCGGGGGGATCCTACGAGCAGTACTTC. Its protein is CASSLRAGGSYEQYF.

The J gene is TRBJ1-2, the V gene TRBV5-3; D may be TRBD1 (6 bases). TRBV5-3 is identified as an open reading frame with a role that is uncertain. Trimming pared 3 bases from V and 6 bases from J, leaving 18 bases between. This CDR3 has 15 residues. The CDR3 coding sequence is TGTGCCAGAAGCTGGATCCCAGGGGCCGGGCATGGCTACACCTTC. It is translated as CARSWIPGAGHGYTF.

The chain links TRBV11-2 to TRBJ1-6; D unclear. This CDR3 region has 13 residues. Trimming pared 6 bases from V and 6 bases from J, leaving 9 bases between. The germline gives CDR1 SGHAT, CDR2 FQNNGV. CDR3: CASRPSGNSPLHF. The CDR3 DNA reads as TGTGCCAGCAGACCCAGCGGTAATTCACCCCTCCACTTT.

The chain joins TRBV7-3 to TRBJ1-5; D perhaps matches TRBD1 (5 bases). Between the trimmed V and J ends, which lost 3 bases and 5 bases, there was a span of 8 bases. The germline gives CDR1 SGHTA, CDR2 FQGTGA. The CDR3 runs 13 residues. In DNA form, the CDR3 reads TGTGCCAGCAGCTTCGACAGAGATCAGCCCCAGCATTTT. This encodes CASSFDRDQPQHF.

The chain uses TRBV5-6 and TRBJ2-3; 12 bases align to TRBD2. With V trimmed by 0 bases and J by 8 bases, 10 bases remained unmatched. This CDR3 has 17 amino acids. Per the germline V gene, CDR1 is SGHDT and CDR2 is YYEEEE. CDR3 bases: TGTGCCAGCAGCTTGGCTAGCGGGGGGGCGAGCGTTGGTACGCAGTATTTT. This sequence encodes CASSLASGGASVGTQYF.

A single count supports this clone. This chain links TRBV14 with TRBJ1-1; D might be TRBD1 (5 bases). CDR1 is SGHDN, CDR2 FVKESK, per germline. The V end was cut by 4 bases, the J end by 0 bases, with 15 bases between. The CDR3 runs to 16 residues. The CDR3 DNA sequence: TGTGCCAGCAGCCGGCTCGGGGGACTGATGAACACTGAAGCTTTCTTT. Its translation is CASSRLGGLMNTEAFF.

This chain uses TRBV6-6 with TRBJ2-3; 11 positions match TRBD2. In germline, CDR1 is MNHNY, CDR2 SVGAGI (reference sequence). J was trimmed by 6 bases and V by 1 base; bases with no gene match: 6. This CDR3 is built from 16 residues. The CDR3 sequence: CASSYLAGGLTDTQYF. As DNA, the CDR3 is TGTGCCAGCAGTTACTTAGCGGGGGGGCTAACGGATACGCAGTATTTT.

The V call is TRBV10-3, the J call TRBJ1-1; D is uncertain. Germline V lookup: CDR1 ENHRY, CDR2 SYGVKD. This CDR3 is 12 amino acids long. V gave up 7 bases and J gave up 6 bases, with 12 bases separating them. The CDR3 loop reads CAIKGVQSEAFF. Here the CDR3 DNA reads TGTGCCATCAAAGGCGTACAGTCTGAAGCTTTCTTT.

This clone came up a few times. In DNA, the CDR3 is TGTGCCAGCAGCTCGACTAGCGGGGGGGCCGGGGTCACCGGGGAGCTGTTTTTT. Its protein product is CASSSTSGGAGVTGELFF. The V and J genes are TRBV21-1 and TRBJ2-2; the table names TRBD2, a call not compared with the DNA. TRBV21-1 counts as a pseudogene. The CDR3 spans 18 residues.

The rearrangement links TRBV2 to TRBJ1-6; unclear D gene. The V end lost 9 bases, the J end lost 8 bases, and 14 bases lay between the germline ends. Germline CDR1 reads SNHLY; CDR2 reads FYNNEI. This CDR3 has 13 residues. CDR3 sequence reads: CARQTYADSPLHF. CDR3 in DNA: TGTGCCAGACAGACCTACGCTGATTCACCCCTCCACTTT.

V and J are TRBV28 and TRBJ2-3, with 11 bases matching TRBD2. Losses at the gene ends were 6 bases for V and 4 bases for J; bases not matched to a gene: 6. Germline assignment: CDR1 MDHEN and CDR2 SYDVKM. The CDR3 runs 15 residues. CDR3 sequence (DNA): TGTGCCAGCAGCTTACTAGCGGGGGTTTCAGATACGCAGTATTTT. This gives the protein CASSLLAGVSDTQYF.

The V and J genes are TRBV30 and TRBJ2-1; D is ambiguous. The germline V and J ends were trimmed by 0 bases and 7 bases, with 19 bases remaining between them. Germline CDR1 reads GTSNPN; CDR2 reads SVGIG (reference sequence). The CDR3 is 16 amino acids. The CDR3 DNA follows: TGTGCCTGGAGTGTATTGGAGCAGTTCGGCGATAATGAGCAGTTCTTC. Its protein product is CAWSVLEQFGDNEQFF.

The gene calls are TRBV2 and TRBJ1-3; 7 positions agree with TRBD1. Germline lookup yields CDR1 SNHLY and CDR2 FYNNEI. CDR3 size: 15 residues. The V gene end was trimmed by 7 bases and the J gene end by 0 bases; junction bases not matched to a gene: 6. The CDR3 loop reads CASNQGGSSGNTIYF. The CDR3 region has the DNA TGTGCCAGCAACCAGGGGGGAAGCTCTGGAAACACCATATATTTT.

The sample holds a few counts of this clone. This rearrangement joins TRBV7-9 to TRBJ2-2; possible D gene TRBD1, 5 bases. CDR3 size: 14 residues. The germline V gene has CDR1 SEHNR and CDR2 FQNEAQ (reference sequence). V was cut by 7 bases and J by 3 bases, with 12 bases left in between. CDR3 protein: CASNQQGDTGELFF. CDR3 nucleotides: TGTGCCAGCAACCAGCAGGGTGACACCGGGGAGCTGTTTTTT.

The gene calls are TRBV5-1 and TRBJ2-4, with TRBD2 identical over 8 bases. This CDR3 region has 14 residues. Germline CDR1 SGHRS, CDR2 YFSETQ. J lost 7 bases, V lost 4 bases, and 7 bases had no gene match. Written as DNA, the CDR3 is TGCGCCAGCAGCCCGGGAGGGAATGAGAACATTCAGTACTTC. Encoded protein: CASSPGGNENIQYF.

The V gene is TRBV5-1, the J gene TRBJ2-3, with 10 bases matching TRBD2. V was clipped by 1 base and J by 3 bases; unmatched bases: 5. The CDR3 has 16 amino acids. Germline V gene data show CDR1 as SGHRS and CDR2 as YFSETQ. CDR3 sequence reads: CASSLQAGGTTDTQYF. The CDR3, as DNA: TGCGCCAGCAGCTTGCAAGCGGGGGGGACTACAGATACGCAGTATTTT.

The chain joins TRBV18 to TRBJ2-7; D remains ambiguous. The CDR3 consists of 16 residues. The V gene's germline CDR1 is KGHSH and CDR2 LQKENI. V was pared by 3 bases and J by 2 bases, with 17 bases between. This chain's CDR3 is CASSPEIQSPPYEQYF. CDR3 in DNA: TGTGCCAGCTCACCGGAGATCCAGTCGCCGCCCTACGAGCAGTACTTC.

The chain is built from TRBV9 and TRBJ2-7; weak D call: TRBD1 (6 bases). CDR1 is SGDLS and CDR2 is YYNGEE in the germline V gene. The CDR3 is made up of 14 amino acids. The V gene lost 3 bases and the J gene lost 4 bases, with 14 bases spanning the gap. The CDR3 sequence is CASSAGQRLYEQYF. In nucleotides, the CDR3 is TGTGCCAGCAGCGCTGGACAGAGACTTTACGAGCAGTACTTC.

V and J are TRBV5-4 and TRBJ1-2, with TRBD1 matching over 7 bases. CDR3 length: 15 residues. The germline gives CDR1 SGHNT, CDR2 YYREEE (reference sequence). After removal of 3 bases from V and 0 bases from J, the junction contained 5 bases not matched to a gene. CDR3 amino acids: CASSSATGANYGYTF. CDR3 nucleotide sequence: TGTGCCAGCAGCTCCGCCACAGGGGCTAACTATGGCTACACCTTC.

Details on this clone: This specimen includes other DNA sequences encoding the same CDR3. The chain uses TRBV6-6 and TRBJ2-1; D perhaps matches TRBD2 (7 bases). Germline CDR1 is MNHNY and CDR2 is SVGAGI (reference sequence). The CDR3 length is 14 residues. V was trimmed by 2 bases and J by 3 bases, leaving 8 bases between them. CDR3 sequence (DNA): TGTGCCAGCAGTTACAGGGGGGGCTACAATGAGCAGTTCTTC. Translating it yields CASSYRGGYNEQFF.

The chain combines TRBV12-3 or TRBV12-4 with TRBJ2-7, with D possibly being TRBD2 (5 bases). The CDR3 has 13 amino acids. V lost 3 bases, J lost 5 bases, and 11 bases lay in between. For the CDR3, the DNA is TGTGCCAGCAGTTTCGGACTCCCCGACGAGCAGTACTTC. It codes for CASSFGLPDEQYF.

V gene TRBV14 combines with J gene TRBJ2-3, with 8 bases identical to TRBD2. CDR3 length: 17 residues. CDR1 and CDR2 from the germline V gene are SGHDN and FVKESK. Germline trimming cut 2 bases from V and 0 bases from J; bases unmatched to any gene: 7. In DNA, the CDR3 is TGTGCCAGCAGCCAAACCCCGGGGGGGACTAGCACAGATACGCAGTATTTT. It yields the protein CASSQTPGGTSTDTQYF.

The gene calls are TRBV7-6 and TRBJ2-3; D gene unclear. The CDR3 has 16 residues. V lost 0 bases to trimming and J lost 4 bases, with 14 bases between them. CDR1 SGHVS and CDR2 FNYEAQ come from the germline V gene. Written as DNA, the CDR3 is TGTGCCAGCAGCTTAGCGAGCTCTTGGTCATCAGATACGCAGTATTTT. Protein sequence: CASSLASSWSSDTQYF.

The V call is TRBV6-6, the J call TRBJ2-1, with TRBD2 as a possible D gene (6 bases). V shed 4 bases and J shed 8 bases, with 15 bases lying between them. Germline V lookup: CDR1 MNHNY, CDR2 SVGAGI (reference sequence). The length of the CDR3 is 14 residues. CDR3 region: CASSSATRRDEQFF. DNA for the CDR3: TGTGCCAGCAGTTCCGCGACTAGGAGAGATGAGCAGTTCTTC.

The chain has TRBV4-1 and TRBJ2-3, with a tentative D call TRBD1 (5 bases). V was pared by 2 bases and J by 3 bases, with 9 bases between. The CDR3 is 14 residues long. Per germline, CDR1 MGHRA and CDR2 YSYEKL. CDR3 bases: TGCGCCAGCAGCCAACCCGGACAAACAGATACGCAGTATTTT. Amino acids: CASSQPGQTDTQYF.

This chain joins TRBV20-1 and TRBJ2-3; 8 nucleotides align to TRBD2. The junction had 2 bases not matched to a gene; V was cut back by 6 bases and J by 6 bases. The CDR3 spans 11 residues. The germline V gene has CDR1 DFQATT and CDR2 SNEGSKA (reference sequence). The CDR3 protein is CSAERGDTQYF. The CDR3 DNA reads as TGCAGTGCCGAGCGGGGGGATACGCAGTATTTT.

The J gene is TRBJ1-2, the V gene TRBV15; no firm D call. Germline-derived CDR1 and CDR2 are LNHNV and YYDKDF (reference sequence). The CDR3 extends over 15 amino acids. V was cut by 1 base and J by 3 bases, with 12 bases left in between. The CDR3 loop is CATSRGIGEHYGYTF. The CDR3, as DNA: TGTGCCACCAGCAGAGGTATCGGGGAACACTATGGCTACACCTTC.